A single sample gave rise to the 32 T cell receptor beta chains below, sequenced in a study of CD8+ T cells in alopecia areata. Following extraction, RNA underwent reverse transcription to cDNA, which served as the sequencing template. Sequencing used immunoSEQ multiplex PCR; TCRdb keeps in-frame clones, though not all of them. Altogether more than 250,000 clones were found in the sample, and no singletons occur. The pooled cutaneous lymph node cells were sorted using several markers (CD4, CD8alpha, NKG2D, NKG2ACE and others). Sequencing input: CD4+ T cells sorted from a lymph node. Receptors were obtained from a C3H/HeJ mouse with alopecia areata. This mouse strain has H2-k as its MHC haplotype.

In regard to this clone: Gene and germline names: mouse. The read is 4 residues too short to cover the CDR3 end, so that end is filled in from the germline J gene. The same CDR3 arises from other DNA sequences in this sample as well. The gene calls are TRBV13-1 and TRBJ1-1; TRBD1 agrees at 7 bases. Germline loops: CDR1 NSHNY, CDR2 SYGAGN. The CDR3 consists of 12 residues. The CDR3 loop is CASSERGREVFF. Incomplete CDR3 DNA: TGTGCCAGCAGTGAGAGGGGGCGA.

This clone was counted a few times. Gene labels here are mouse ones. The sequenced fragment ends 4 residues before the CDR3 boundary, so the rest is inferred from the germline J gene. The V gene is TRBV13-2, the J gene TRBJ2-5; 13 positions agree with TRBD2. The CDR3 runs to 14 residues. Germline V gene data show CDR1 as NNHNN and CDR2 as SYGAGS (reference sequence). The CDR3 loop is CASSGTGGEDTQYF. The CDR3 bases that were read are TGTGCCAGCTCTGGGACTGGGGGGGAAGAC.

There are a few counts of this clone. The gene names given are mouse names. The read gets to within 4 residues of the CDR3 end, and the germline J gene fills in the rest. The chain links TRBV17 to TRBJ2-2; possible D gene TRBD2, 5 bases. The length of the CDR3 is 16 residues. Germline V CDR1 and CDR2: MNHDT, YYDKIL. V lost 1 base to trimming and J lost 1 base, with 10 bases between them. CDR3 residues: CASSRALGLNTGQLYF. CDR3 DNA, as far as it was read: TGTGCTAGCAGTAGAGCTCTGGGTTTAAACACCGGG.

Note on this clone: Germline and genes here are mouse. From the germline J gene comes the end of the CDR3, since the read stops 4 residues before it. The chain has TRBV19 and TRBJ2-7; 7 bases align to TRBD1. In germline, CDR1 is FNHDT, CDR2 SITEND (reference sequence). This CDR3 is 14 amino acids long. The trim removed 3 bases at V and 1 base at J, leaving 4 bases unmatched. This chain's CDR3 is CASSTMGQSYEQYF. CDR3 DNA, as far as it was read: TGTGCCAGCAGTACTATGGGACAGTCCTAT.

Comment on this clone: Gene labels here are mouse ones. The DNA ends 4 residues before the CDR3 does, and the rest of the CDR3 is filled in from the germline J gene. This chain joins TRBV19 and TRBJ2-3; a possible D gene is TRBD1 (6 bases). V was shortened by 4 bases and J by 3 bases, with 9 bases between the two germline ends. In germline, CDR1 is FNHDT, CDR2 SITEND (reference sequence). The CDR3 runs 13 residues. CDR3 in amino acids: CASSQGRAETLYF. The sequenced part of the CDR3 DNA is TGTGCCAGCAGTCAGGGGAGGGCAGAA. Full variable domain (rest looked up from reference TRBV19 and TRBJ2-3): GGIITQTPKFLIGQEGQKLTLKCQQNFNHDTMYWYRQDSGKGLRLIYYSITENDLQKGDLSEGYDASREKKSSFSLTVTSAQKNEMAVFLCASSQGRAETLYFGSGTRLTVL.

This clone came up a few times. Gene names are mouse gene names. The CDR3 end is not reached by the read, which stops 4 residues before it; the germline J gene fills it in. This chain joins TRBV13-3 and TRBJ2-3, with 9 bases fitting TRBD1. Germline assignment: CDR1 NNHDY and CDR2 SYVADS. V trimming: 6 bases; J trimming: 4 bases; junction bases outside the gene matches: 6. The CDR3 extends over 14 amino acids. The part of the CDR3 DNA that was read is TGTGCCAGCAACCCGGGACAGGGAACAGAA. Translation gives CASNPGQGTE. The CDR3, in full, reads CASNPGQGTETLYF.

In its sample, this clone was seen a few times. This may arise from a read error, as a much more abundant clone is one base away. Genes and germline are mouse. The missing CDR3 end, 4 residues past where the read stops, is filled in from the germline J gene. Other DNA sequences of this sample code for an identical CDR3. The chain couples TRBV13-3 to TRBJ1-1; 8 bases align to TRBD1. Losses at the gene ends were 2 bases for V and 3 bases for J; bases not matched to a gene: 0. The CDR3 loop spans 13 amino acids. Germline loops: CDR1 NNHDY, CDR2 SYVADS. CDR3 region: CASSDRGHTEVFF. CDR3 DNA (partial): TGTGCCAGCAGTGACAGGGGGCACACA.

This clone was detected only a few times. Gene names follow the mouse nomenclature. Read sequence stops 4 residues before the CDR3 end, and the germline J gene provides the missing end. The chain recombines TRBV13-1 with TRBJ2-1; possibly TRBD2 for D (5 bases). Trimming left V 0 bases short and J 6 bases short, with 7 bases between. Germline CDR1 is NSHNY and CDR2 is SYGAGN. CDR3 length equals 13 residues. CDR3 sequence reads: CASSDALVAEQFF. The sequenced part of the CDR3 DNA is TGTGCCAGCAGTGATGCACTGGTTGCT.

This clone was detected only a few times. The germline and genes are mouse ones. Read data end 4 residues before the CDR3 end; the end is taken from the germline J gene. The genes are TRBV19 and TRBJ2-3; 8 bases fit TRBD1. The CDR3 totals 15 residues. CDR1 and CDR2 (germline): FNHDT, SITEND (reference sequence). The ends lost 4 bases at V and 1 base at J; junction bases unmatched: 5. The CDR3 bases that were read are TGTGCCAGCAGTTCCCAGGGGGCTCGTGCAGAA. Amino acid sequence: CASSSQGARAE. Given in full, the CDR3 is CASSSQGARAETLYF.

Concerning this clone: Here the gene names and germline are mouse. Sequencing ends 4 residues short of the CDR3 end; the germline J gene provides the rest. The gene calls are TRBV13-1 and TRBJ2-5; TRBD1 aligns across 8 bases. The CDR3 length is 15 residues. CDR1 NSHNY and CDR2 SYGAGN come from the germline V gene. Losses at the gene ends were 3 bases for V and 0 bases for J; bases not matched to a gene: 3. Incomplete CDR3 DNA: TGTGCCAGCAGTGGACAGGGGCCTAACCAAGAC. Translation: CASSGQGPNQD. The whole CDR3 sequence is CASSGQGPNQDTQYF.

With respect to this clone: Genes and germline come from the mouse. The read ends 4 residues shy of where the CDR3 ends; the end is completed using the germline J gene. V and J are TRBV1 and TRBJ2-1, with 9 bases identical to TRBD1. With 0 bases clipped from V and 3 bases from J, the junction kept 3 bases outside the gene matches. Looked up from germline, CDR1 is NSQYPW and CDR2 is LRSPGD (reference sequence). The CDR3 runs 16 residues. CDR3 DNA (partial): TGCACCTGCAGTGCAGAGAAGACAGGGGGCTATGCT. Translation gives CTCSAEKTGGYA. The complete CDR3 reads CTCSAEKTGGYAEQFF.

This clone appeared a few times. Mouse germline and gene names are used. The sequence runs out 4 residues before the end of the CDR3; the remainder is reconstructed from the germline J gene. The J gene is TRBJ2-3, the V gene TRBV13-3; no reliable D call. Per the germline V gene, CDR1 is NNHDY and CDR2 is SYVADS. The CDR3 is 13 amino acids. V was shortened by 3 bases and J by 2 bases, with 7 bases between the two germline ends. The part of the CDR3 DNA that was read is TGTGCCAGCAGTGGACAATTTGCAGAA. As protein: CASSGQFAE. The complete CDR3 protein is CASSGQFAETLYF.

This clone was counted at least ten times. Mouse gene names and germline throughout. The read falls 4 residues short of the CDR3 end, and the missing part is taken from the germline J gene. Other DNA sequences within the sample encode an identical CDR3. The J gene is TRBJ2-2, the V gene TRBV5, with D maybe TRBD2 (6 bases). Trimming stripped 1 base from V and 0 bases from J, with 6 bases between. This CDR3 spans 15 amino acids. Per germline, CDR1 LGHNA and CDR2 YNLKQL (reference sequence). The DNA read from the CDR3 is TGTGCCAGCAGCCAAGTGGGGGCAAACACCGGG. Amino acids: CASSQVGANTG. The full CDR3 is CASSQVGANTGQLYF.

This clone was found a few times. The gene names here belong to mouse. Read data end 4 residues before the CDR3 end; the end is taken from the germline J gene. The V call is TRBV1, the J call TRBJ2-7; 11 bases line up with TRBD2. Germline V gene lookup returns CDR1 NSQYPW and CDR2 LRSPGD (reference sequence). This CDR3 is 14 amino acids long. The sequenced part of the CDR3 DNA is TGCACCTGCAGCTCCGACTGGGGGGGTTAT. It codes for CTCSSDWGGY. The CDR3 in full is CTCSSDWGGYEQYF.

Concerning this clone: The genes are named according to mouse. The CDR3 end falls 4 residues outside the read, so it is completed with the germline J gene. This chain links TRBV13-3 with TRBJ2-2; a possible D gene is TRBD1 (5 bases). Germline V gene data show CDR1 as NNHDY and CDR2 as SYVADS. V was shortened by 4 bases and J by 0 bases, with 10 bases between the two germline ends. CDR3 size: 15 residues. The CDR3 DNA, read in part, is TGTGCCAGCAGTCTCCAGGGTCCAAACACCGGG. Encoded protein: CASSLQGPNTG. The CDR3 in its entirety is CASSLQGPNTGQLYF.

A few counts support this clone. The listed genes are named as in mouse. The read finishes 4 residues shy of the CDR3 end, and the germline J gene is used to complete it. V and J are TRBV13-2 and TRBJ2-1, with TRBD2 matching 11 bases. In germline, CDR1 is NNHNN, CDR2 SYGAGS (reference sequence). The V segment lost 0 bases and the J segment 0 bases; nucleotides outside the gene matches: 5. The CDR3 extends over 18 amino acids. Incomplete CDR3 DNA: TGTGCCAGCGGTGATGCACCCGACTGGGGGGGTAACTATGCT. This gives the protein CASGDAPDWGGNYA. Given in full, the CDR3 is CASGDAPDWGGNYAEQFF.

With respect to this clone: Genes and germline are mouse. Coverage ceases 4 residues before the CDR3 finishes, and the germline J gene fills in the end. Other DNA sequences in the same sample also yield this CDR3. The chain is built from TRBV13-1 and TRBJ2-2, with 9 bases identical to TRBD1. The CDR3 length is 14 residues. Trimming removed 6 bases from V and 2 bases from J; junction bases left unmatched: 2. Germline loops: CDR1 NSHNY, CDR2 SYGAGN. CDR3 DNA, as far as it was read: TGTGCCAGCAAAGGGACAGGGAACACCGGG. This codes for CASKGTGNTG. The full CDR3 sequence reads CASKGTGNTGQLYF.

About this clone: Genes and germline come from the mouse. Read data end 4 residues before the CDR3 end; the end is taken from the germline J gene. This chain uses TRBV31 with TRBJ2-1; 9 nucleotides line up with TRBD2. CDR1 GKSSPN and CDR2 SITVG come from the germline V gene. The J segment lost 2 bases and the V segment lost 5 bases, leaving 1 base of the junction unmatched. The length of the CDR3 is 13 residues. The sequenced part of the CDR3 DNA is TGTGCCTGGGGACTGGGGTACTATGCT. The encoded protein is CAWGLGYYA. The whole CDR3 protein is CAWGLGYYAEQFF.

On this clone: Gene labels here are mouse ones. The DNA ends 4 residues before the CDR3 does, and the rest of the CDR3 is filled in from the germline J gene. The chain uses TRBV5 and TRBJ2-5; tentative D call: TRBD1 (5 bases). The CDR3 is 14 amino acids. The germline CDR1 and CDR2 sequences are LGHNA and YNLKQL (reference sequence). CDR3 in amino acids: CASSQDGREDTQYF. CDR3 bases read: TGTGCCAGCAGCCAAGACGGCAGGGAAGAC.

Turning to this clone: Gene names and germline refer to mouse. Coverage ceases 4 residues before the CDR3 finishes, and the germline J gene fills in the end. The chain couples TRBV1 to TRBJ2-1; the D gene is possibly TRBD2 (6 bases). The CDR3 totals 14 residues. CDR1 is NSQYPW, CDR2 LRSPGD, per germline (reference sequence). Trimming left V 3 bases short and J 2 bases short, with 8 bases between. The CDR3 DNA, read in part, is TGCACCTGCAGTGCGAACTGGGACTATGCT. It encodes CTCSANWDYA. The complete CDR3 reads CTCSANWDYAEQFF.

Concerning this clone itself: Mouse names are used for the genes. The CDR3 reads CAWSTGATGQLYF. The sequenced CDR3 bases are TGTGCCTGGAGCACAGGGGCCACCGGG. The chain uses TRBV31 and TRBJ2-2; 7 bases map to TRBD1. Read data end 4 residues before the CDR3 end; the end is taken from the germline J gene. This CDR3 has 13 amino acids. Trimming removed 3 bases from V and 4 bases from J; junction bases left unmatched: 2. Germline loops: CDR1 GKSSPN, CDR2 SITVG.

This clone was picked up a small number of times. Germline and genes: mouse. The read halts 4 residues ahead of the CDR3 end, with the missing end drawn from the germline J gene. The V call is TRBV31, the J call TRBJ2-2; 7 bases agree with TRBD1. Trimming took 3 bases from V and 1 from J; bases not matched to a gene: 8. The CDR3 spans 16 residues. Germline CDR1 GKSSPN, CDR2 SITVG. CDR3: CAWSTRPGGNTGQLYF. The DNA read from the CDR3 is TGTGCCTGGAGCACACGTCCAGGGGGAAACACCGGG.

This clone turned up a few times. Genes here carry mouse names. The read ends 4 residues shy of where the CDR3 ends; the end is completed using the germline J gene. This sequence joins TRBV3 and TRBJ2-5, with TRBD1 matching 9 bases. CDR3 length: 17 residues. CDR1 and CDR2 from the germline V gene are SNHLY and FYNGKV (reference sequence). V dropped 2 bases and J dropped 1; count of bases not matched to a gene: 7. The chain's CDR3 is CASSLRDRDLDQDTQYF. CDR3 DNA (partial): TGTGCCAGCAGCTTACGGGACAGGGATTTGGACCAAGAC.

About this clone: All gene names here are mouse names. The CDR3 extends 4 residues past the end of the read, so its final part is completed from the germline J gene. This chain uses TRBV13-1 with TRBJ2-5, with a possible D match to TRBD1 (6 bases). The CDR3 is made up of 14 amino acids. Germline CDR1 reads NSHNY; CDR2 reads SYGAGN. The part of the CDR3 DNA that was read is TGTGCCAGCAGTGATGGGACAGCCTTCGAC. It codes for CASSDGTAFD. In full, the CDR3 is CASSDGTAFDTQYF.

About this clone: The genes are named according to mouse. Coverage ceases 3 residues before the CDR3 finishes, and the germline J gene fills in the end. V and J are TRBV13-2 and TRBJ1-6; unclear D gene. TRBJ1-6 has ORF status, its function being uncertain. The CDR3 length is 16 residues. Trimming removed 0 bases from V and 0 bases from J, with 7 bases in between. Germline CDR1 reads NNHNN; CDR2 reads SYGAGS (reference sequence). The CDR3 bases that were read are TGTGCCAGCGGTGATGCAACAATTTCCTATAATTCGCCC. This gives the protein CASGDATISYNSP. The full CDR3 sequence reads CASGDATISYNSPLYF.

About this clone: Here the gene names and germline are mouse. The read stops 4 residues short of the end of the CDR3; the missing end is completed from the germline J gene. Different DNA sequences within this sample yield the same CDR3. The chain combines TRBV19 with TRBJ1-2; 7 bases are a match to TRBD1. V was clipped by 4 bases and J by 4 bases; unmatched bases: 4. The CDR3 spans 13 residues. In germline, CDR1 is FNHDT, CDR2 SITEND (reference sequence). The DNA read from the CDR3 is TGTGCCAGCAGTCGACAGGGAGGCTCC. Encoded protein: CASSRQGGS. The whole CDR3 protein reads CASSRQGGSDYTF.

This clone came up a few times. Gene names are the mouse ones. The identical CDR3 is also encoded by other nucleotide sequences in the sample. This CDR3 is CTCSAPTSAETLYF. The covered CDR3 bases are TGCACCTGCAGTGCCCCAACTAGTGCAGAA. V gene TRBV1 combines with J gene TRBJ2-3; D is unresolved. The sequenced fragment ends 4 residues before the CDR3 boundary, so the rest is inferred from the germline J gene. Trimming removed 3 bases from V and 0 bases from J, with 7 bases in between. CDR1 is NSQYPW and CDR2 is LRSPGD in the germline V gene (reference sequence). This CDR3 is built from 14 residues. The whole variable domain, filled in from reference TRBV1 and TRBJ2-3, reads VTLLEQNPRWRLVPRGQAVNLRCILKNSQYPWMSWYQQDLQKQLQWLFTLRSPGDKEVKSLPGADYLATRVTDTELRLQVANMSQGRTLYCTCSAPTSAETLYFGSGTRLTVL.

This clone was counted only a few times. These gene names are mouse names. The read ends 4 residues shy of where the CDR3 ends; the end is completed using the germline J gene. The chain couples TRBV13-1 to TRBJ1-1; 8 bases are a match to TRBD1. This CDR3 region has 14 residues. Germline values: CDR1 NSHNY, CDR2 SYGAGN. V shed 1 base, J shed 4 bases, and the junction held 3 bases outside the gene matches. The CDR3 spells CASSDTGGGTEVFF. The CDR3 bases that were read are TGTGCCAGCAGTGATACAGGGGGAGGCACA.

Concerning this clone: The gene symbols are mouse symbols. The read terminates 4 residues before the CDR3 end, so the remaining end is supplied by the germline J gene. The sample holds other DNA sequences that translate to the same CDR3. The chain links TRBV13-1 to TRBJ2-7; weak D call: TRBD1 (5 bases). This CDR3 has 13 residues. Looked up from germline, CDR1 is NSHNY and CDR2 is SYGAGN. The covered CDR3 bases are TGTGCCAGCAGTGATACAGGTTCGTAT. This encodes CASSDTGSY. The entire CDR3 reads CASSDTGSYEQYF.

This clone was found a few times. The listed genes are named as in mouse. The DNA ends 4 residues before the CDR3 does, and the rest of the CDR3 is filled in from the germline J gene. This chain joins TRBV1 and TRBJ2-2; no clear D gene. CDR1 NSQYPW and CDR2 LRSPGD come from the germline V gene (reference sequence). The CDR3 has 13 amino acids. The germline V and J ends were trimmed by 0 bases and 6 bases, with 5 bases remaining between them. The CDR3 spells CTCSAEGPGQLYF. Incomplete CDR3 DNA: TGCACCTGCAGTGCAGAGGGTCCCGGG.

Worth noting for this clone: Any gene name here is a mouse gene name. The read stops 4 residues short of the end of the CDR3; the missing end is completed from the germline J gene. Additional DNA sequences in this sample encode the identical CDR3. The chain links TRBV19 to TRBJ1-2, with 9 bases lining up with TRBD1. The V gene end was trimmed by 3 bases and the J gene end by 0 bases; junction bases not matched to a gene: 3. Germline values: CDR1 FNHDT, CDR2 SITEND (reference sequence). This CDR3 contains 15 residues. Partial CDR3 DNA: TGTGCCAGCAGTAGAAGACAGGGGGCAAACTCC. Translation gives CASSRRQGANS. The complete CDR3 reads CASSRRQGANSDYTF.

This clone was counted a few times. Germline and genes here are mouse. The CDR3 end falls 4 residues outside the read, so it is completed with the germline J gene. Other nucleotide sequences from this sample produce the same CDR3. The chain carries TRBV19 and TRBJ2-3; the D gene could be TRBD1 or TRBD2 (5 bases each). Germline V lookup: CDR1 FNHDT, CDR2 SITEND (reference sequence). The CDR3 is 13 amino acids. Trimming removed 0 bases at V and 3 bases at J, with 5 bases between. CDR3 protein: CASSIGGAETLYF. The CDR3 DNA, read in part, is TGTGCCAGCAGTATAGGGGGCGCAGAA.